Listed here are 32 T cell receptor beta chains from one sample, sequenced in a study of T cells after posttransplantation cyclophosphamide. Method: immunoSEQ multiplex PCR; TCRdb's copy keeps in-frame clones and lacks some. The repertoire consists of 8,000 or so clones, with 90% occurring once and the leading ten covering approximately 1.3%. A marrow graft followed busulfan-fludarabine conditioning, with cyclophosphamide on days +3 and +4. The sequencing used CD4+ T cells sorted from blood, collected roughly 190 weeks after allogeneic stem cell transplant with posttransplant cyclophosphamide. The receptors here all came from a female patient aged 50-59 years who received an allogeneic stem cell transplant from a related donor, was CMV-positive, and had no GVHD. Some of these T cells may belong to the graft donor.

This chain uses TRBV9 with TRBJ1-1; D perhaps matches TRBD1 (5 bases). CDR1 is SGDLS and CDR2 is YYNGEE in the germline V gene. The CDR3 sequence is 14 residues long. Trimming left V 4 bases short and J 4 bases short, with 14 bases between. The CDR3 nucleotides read TGTGCCAGCAGCCTCAGGGTGGAGGGCACTGAAGCTTTCTTT. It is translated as CASSLRVEGTEAFF.

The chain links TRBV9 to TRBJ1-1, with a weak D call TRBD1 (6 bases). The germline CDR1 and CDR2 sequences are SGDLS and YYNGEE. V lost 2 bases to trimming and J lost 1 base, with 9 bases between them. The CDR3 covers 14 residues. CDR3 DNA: TGTGCCAGCAGCGTCTCGACAGGGAACACTGAAGCTTTCTTT. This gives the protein CASSVSTGNTEAFF.

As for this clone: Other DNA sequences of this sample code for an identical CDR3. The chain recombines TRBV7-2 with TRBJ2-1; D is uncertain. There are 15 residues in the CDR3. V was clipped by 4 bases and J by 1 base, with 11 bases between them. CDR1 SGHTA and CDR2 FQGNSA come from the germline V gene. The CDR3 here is CASSSRGESYNEQFF. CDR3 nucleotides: TGTGCCAGCAGCTCCCGTGGAGAGTCCTACAATGAGCAGTTCTTC.

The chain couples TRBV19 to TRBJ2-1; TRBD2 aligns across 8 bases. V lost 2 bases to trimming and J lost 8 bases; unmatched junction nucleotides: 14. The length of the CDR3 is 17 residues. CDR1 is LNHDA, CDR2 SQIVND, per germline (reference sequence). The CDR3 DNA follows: TGTGCCAGTAGTATAAGAGGTCCAACGGGAGGGCCTTATGAGCAGTTCTTC. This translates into CASSIRGPTGGPYEQFF.

The CDR3 region has the DNA TGTGCCAGCAGCTTGGGGGCAGGGTTTGGTCAGCCCCAGCATTTT. Its translation is CASSLGAGFGQPQHF. The V gene is TRBV5-4, the J gene TRBJ1-5, with D possibly being TRBD1 (5 bases). This CDR3 has 15 amino acids. Germline-derived CDR1 and CDR2 are SGHNT and YYREEE (reference sequence). The V gene lost 0 bases and the J gene lost 6 bases, with 13 bases spanning the gap. The whole variable domain, remainder taken from reference TRBV5-4 and TRBJ1-5, is ETGVTQSPTHLIKTRGQQVTLRCSSQSGHNTVSWYQQALGQGPQFIFQYYREEENGRGNFPPRFSGLQFPNYSSELNVNALELDDSALYLCASSLGAGFGQPQHFGDGTRLSIL.

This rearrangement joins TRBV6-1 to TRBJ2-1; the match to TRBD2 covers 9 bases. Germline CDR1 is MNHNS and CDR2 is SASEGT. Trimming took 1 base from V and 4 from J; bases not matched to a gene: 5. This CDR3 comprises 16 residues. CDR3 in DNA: TGTGCCAGCAGTGAAGGACGGCGGGAGGGATACAATGAGCAGTTCTTC. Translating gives CASSEGRREGYNEQFF.

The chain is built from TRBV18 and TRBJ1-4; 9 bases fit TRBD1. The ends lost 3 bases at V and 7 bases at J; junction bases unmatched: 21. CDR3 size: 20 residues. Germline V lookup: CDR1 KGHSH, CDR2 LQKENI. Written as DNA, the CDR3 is TGTGCCAGCTCACCTCAGAGCTCGCTGGACAGGGGTGAACGGTCTGAAAAACTGTTTTTT. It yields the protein CASSPQSSLDRGERSEKLFF.

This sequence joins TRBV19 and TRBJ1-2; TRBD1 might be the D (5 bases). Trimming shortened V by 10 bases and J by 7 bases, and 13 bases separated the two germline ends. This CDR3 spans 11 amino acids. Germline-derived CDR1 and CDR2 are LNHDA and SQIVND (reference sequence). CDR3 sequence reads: CANRQYAGYTF. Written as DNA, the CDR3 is TGTGCCAACAGACAGTACGCTGGCTACACCTTC. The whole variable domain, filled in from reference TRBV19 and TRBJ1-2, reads DGGITQSPKYLFRKEGQNVTLSCEQNLNHDAMYWYRQDPGQGLRLIYYSQIVNDFQKGDIAEGYSVSREKKESFPLTVTSAQKNPTAFYLCANRQYAGYTFGSGTRLTVV.

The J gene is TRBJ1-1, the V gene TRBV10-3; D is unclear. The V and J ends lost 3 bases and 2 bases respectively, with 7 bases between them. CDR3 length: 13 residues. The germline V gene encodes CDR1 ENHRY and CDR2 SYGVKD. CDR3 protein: CAISDPRNTEAFF. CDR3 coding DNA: TGTGCCATCAGTGACCCTCGTAACACTGAAGCTTTCTTT.

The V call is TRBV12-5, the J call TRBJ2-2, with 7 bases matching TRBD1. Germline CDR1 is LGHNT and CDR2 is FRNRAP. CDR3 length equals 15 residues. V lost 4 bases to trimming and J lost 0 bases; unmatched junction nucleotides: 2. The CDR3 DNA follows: TGTGCTAGTGGTTCCGGGACAGCGAACACCGGGGAGCTGTTTTTT. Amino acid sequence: CASGSGTANTGELFF.

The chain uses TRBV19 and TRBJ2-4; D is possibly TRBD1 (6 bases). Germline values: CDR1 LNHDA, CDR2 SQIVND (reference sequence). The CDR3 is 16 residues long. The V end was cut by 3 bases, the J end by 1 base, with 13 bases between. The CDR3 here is CASSIYLGGAKNIQYF. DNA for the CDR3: TGTGCCAGTAGTATCTATCTAGGGGGTGCCAAAAACATTCAGTACTTC.

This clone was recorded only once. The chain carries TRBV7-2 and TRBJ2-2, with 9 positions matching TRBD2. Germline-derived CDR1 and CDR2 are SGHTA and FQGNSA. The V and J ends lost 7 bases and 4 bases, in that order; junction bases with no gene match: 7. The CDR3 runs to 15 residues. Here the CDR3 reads CASKISGRLTGELFF. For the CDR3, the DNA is TGTGCCAGCAAGATTAGCGGGAGACTCACCGGGGAGCTGTTTTTT.

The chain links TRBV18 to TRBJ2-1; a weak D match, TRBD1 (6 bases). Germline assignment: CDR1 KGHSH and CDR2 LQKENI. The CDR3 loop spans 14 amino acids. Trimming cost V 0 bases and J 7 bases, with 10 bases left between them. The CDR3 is CASSPPRTGNEQFF. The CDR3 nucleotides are TGTGCCAGCTCACCACCCAGAACAGGGAATGAGCAGTTCTTC.

The CDR3 nucleotides are TGTGCCAGCACTTCGCCAGGGGTACAGCCCCAGCATTTT. This codes for CASTSPGVQPQHF. The J gene is TRBJ1-5, the V gene TRBV28; TRBD1 might be the D (6 bases). Deletions cut 7 bases from V and 7 bases from J, with 14 bases between. The CDR3 is 13 residues long. Germline V CDR1 and CDR2: MDHEN, SYDVKM.

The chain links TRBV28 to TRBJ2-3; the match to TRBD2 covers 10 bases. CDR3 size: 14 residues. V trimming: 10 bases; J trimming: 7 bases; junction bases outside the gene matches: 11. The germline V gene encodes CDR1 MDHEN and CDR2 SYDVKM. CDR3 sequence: CATPLAGDPNTQYF. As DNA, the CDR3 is TGTGCCACCCCCCTAGCGGGAGACCCTAATACGCAGTATTTT.

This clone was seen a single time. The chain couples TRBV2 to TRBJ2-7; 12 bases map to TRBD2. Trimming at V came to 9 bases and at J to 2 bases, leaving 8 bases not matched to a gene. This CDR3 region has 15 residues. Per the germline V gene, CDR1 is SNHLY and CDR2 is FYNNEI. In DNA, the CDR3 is TGTGCCAGTCTTGGACTAGCGGGACCCCCCTACGAGCAGTACTTC. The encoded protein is CASLGLAGPPYEQYF.

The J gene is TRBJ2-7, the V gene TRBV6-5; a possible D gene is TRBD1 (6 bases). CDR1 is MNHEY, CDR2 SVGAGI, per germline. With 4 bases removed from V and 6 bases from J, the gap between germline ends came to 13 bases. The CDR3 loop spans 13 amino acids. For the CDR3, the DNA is TGTGCCAGCAGTTTGGGACACCACCTCGAGCAGTACTTC. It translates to CASSLGHHLEQYF.

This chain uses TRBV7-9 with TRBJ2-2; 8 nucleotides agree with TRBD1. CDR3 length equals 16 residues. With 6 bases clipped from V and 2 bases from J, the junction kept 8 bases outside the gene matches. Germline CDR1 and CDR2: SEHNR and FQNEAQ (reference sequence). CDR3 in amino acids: CASRRGGTGNTGELFF. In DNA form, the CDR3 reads TGTGCCAGCAGGCGAGGGGGGACAGGCAACACCGGGGAGCTGTTTTTT.

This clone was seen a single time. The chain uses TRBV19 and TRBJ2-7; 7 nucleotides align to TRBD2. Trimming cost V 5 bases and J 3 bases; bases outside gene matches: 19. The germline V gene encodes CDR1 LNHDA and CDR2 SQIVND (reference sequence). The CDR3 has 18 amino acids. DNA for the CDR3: TGTGCCAGTAGTTCCCGAAACGGGGGGACCCTTGTTGTCTACGAGCAGTACTTC. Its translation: CASSSRNGGTLVVYEQYF.

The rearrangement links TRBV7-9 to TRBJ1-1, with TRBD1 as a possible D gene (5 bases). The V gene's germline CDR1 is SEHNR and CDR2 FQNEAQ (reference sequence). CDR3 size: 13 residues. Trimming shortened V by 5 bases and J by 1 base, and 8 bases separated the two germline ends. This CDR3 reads CASSRGTNTEAFF. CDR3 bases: TGTGCCAGCAGCCGCGGGACGAACACTGAAGCTTTCTTT. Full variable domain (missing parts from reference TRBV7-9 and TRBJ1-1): DTGVSQNPRHKITKRGQNVTFRCDPISEHNRLYWYRQTLGQGPEFLTYFQNEAQLEKSRLLSDRFSAERPKGSFSTLEIQRTEQGDSAMYLCASSRGTNTEAFFGQGTRLTVV.

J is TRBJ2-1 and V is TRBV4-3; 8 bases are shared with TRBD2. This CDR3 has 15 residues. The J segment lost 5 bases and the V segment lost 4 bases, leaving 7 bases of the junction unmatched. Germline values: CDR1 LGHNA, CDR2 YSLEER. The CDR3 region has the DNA TGCGCCAGCAGCCGACCGGGACTAGGAAACAATGAGCAGTTCTTC. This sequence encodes CASSRPGLGNNEQFF.

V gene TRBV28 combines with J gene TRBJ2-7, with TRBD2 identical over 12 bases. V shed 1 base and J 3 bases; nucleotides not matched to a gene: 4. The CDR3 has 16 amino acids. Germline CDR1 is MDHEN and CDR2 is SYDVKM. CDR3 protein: CASSLLGTSGLYEQYF. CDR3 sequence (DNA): TGTGCCAGCAGTTTATTGGGGACTAGCGGGCTCTACGAGCAGTACTTC. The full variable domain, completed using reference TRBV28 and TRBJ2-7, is DVKVTQSSRYLVKRTGEKVFLECVQDMDHENMFWYRQDPGLGLRLIYFSYDVKMKEKGDIPEGYSVSREKKERFSLILESASTNQTSMYLCASSLLGTSGLYEQYFGPGTRLTVT.

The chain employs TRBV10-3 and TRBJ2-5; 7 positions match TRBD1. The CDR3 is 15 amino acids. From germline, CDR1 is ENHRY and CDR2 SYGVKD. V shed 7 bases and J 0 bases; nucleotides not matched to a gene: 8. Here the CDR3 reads CAIKRGQSYQETQYF. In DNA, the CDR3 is TGTGCCATCAAGAGGGGACAGTCTTACCAAGAGACCCAGTACTTC.

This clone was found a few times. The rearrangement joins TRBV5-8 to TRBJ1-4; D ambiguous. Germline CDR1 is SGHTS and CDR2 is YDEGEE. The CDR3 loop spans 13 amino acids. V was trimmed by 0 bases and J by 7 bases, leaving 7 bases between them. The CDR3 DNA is TGTGCCAGCAGCTTGGTTGGGAGTGAAAAACTGTTTTTT. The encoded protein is CASSLVGSEKLFF.

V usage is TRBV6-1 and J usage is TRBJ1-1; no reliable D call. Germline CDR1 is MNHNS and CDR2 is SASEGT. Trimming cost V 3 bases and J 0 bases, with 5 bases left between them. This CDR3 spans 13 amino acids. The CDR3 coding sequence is TGTGCCAGCAGTGAGGCAGTGAACACTGAAGCTTTCTTT. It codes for CASSEAVNTEAFF.

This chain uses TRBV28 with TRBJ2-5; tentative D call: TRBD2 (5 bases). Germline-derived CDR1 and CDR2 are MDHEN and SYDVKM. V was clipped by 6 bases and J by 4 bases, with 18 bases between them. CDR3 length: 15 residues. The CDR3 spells CASRDPGIRRETQYF. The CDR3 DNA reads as TGTGCCAGCAGGGACCCCGGGATTCGGAGAGAGACCCAGTACTTC.

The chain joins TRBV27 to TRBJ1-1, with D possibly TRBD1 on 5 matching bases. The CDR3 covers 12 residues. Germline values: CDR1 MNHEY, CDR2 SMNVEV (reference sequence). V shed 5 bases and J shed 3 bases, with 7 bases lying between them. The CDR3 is CASSPGDTEAFF. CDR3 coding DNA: TGTGCCAGCAGTCCGGGGGACACTGAAGCTTTCTTT.

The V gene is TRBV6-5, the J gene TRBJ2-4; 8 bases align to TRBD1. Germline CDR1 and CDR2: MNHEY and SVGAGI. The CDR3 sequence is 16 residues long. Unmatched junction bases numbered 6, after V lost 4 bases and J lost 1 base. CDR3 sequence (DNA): TGTGCCAGCAGTTTCACAGGGGGATCGGCCAAAAACATTCAGTACTTC. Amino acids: CASSFTGGSAKNIQYF.

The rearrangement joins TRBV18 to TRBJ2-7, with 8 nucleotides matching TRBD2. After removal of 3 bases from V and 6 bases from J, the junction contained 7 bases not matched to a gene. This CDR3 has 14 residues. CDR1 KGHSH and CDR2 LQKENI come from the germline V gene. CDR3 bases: TGTGCCAGCTCACCGGGACTAGTAGGCCTCGAGCAGTACTTC. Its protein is CASSPGLVGLEQYF.

CDR3 sequence reads: CASSYAESPGNTIYF. The CDR3 nucleotides read TGTGCCAGCAGTTACGCCGAGAGTCCTGGAAACACCATATATTTT. The V and J genes are TRBV6-6 and TRBJ1-3; no clear D. CDR3 length: 15 residues. V lost 2 bases to trimming and J lost 2 bases, with 10 bases between them. The germline CDR1 and CDR2 sequences are MNHNY and SVGAGI (reference sequence).

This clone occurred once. DNA for the CDR3: TGCGCCAGCAGCTTGCCCACAGGGACTGGGGCCAACGTCCTGACTTTC. Protein sequence: CASSLPTGTGANVLTF. V is TRBV5-1 and J is TRBJ2-6; a weak D match, TRBD1 (6 bases). From germline, CDR1 is SGHRS and CDR2 YFSETQ. The CDR3 covers 16 residues. V was pared by 1 base and J by 2 bases, with 10 bases between.

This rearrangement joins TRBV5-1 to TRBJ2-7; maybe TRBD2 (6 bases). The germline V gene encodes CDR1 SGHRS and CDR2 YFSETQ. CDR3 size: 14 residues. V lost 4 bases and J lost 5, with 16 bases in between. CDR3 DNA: TGCGCCAGCAGCCTGCGGGACCCGCGCGACGAGCAGTACTTC. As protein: CASSLRDPRDEQYF.